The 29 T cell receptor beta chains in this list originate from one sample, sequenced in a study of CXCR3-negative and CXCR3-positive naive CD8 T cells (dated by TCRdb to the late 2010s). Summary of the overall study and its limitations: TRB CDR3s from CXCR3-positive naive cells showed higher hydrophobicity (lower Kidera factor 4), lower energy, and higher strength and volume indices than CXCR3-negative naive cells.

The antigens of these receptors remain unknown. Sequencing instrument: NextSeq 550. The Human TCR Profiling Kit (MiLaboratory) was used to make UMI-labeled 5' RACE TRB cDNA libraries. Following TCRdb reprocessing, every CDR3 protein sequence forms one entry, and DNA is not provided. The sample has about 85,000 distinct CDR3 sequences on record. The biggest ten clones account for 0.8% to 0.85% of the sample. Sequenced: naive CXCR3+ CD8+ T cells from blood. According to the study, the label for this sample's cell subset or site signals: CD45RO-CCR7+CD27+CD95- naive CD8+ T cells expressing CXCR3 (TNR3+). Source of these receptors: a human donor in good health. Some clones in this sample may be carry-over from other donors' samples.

CDR3 sequence: CASSQEAGPPIYEQYF. The chain couples TRBV14 to TRBJ2-7; TCRdb's D gene call, TRBD2, goes unchecked for lack of DNA. The germline V gene has CDR1 SGHDN and CDR2 FVKESK. CDR3 length: 16 amino acids. The variable domain in full, with the rest retrieved from reference TRBV14 and TRBJ2-7, is EAGVTQFPSHSVIEKGQTVTLRCDPISGHDNLYWYRRVMGKEIKFLLHFVKESKQDESGMPNNRFLAERTGGTYSTLKVQPAELEDSGVYFCASSQEAGPPIYEQYFGPGTRLTVT.

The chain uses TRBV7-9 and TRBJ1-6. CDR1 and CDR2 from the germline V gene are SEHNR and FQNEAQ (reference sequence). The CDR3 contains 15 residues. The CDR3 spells CASSSPIGYNSPLHF.

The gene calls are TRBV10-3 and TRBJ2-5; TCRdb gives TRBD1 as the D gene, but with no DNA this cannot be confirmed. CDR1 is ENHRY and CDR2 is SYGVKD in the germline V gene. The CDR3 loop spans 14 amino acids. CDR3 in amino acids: CAISRTGVGETQYF.

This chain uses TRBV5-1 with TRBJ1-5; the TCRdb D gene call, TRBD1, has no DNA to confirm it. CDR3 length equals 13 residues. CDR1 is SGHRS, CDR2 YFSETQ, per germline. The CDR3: CASSGGTGSPQHF. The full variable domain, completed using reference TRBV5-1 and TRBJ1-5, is KAGVTQTPRYLIKTRGQQVTLSCSPISGHRSVSWYQQTPGQGLQFLFEYFSETQRNKGNFPGRFSGRQFSNSRSEMNVSTLELGDSALYLCASSGGTGSPQHFGDGTRLSIL.

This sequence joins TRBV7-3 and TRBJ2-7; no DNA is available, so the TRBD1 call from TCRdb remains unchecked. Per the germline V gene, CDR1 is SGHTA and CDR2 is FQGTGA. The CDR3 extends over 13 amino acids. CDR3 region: CASSEQGSYEQYF.

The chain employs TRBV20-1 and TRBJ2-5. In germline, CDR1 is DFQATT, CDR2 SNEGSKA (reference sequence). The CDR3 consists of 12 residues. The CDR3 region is CSARDTGETQYF.

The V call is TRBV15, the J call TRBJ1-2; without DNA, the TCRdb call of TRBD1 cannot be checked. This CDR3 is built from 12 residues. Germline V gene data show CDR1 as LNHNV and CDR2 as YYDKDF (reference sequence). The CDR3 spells CATSSGGPGYTF. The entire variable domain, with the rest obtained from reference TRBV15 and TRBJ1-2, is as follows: DAMVIQNPRYQVTQFGKPVTLSCSQTLNHNVMYWYQQKSSQAPKLLFHYYDKDFNNEADTPDNFQSRRPNTSFCFLDIRSPGLGDTAMYLCATSSGGPGYTFGSGTRLTVV.

CDR3 sequence: CASSSGWGTGELFF. The chain combines TRBV5-5 with TRBJ2-2; TCRdb picks TRBD1, but there is no DNA to check that call. The CDR3 sequence is 14 residues long. The germline gives CDR1 SGHKS, CDR2 YYEKEE (reference sequence).

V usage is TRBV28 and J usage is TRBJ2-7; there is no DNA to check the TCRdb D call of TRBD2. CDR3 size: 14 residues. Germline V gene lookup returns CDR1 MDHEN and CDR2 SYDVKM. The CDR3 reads CASRLIAGNYEQYF.

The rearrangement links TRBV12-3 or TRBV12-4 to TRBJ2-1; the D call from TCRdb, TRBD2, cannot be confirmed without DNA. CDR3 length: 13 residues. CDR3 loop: CASSAGGYNEQFF.

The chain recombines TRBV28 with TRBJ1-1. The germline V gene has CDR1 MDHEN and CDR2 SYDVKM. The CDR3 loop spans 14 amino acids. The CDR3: CASSLVQSYTEAFF.

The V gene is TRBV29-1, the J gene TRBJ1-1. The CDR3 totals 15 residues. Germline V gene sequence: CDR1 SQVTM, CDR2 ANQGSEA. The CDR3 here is CSVEDWEVMNTEAFF.

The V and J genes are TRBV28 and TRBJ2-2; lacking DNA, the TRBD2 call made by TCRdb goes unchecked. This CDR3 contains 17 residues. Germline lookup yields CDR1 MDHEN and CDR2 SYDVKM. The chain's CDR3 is CASSPPAGGRLTGELFF.

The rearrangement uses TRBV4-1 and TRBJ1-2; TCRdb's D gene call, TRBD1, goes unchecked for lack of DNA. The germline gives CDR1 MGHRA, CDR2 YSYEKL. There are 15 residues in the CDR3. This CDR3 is CASSQGVRGLDGYTF.

The CDR3 reads CASSLWRGQGGQETQYF. J is TRBJ2-5 and V is TRBV28; checking the TCRdb D call of TRBD1 is not possible without DNA. CDR3 length: 17 amino acids. Germline values: CDR1 MDHEN, CDR2 SYDVKM.

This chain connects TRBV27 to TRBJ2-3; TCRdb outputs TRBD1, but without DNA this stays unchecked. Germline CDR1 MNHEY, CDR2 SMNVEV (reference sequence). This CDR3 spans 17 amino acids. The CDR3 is CASSLLRTGGSTDTQYF.

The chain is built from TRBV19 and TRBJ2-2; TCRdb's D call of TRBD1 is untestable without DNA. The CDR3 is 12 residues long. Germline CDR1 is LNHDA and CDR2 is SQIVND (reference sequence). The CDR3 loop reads CATLRGAGELFF.

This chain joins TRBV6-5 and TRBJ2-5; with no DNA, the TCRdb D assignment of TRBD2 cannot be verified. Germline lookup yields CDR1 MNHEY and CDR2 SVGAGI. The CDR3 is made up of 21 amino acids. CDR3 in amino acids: CASSYSSLVPRAGVSQETQYF.

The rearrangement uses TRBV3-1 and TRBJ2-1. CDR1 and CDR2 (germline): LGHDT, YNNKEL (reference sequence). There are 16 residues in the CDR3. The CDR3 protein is CASSPTSLGSYNEQFF.

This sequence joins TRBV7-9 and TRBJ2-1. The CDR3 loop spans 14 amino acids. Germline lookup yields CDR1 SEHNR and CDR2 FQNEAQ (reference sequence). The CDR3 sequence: CASSPTLALHEQFF.

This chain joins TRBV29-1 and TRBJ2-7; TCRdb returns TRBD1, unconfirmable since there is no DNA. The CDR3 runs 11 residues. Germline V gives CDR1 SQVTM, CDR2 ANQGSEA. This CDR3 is CSAGAGGEQYF.

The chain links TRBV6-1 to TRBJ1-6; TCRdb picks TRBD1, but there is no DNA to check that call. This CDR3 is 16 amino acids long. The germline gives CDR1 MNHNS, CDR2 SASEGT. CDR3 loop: CASSAPGQGSNSPLHF.

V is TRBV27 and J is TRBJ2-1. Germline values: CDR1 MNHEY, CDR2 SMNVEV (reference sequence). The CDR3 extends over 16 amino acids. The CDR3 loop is CASSFTVLSSYNEQFF.

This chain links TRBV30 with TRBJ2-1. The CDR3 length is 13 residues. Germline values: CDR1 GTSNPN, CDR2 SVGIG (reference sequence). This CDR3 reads CAWSVMWYNEQFF.

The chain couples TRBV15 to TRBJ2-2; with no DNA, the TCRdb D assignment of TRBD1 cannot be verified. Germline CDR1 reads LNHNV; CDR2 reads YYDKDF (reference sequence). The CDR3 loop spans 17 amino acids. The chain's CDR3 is CATSRDLGTASTGELFF.

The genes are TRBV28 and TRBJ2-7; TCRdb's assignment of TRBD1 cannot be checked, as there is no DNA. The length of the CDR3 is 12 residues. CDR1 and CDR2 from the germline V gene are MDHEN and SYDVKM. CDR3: CASSPRRGEQYF.

The CDR3: CSSSYLRDKLNTEAFF. This rearrangement joins TRBV6-2 or TRBV6-3 to TRBJ1-1; TCRdb reports TRBD1, a call that lacks DNA to check it against. The CDR3 runs to 16 residues. Germline V lookup: CDR1 MNHEY, CDR2 SVGEGT.

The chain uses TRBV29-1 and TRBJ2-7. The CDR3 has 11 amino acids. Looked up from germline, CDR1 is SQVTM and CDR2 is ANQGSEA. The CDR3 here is CSARKGYEQYF.

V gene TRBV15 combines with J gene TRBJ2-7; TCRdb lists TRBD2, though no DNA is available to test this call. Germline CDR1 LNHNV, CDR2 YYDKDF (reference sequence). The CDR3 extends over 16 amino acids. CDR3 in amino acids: CATSTSRTNGVYEQYF.